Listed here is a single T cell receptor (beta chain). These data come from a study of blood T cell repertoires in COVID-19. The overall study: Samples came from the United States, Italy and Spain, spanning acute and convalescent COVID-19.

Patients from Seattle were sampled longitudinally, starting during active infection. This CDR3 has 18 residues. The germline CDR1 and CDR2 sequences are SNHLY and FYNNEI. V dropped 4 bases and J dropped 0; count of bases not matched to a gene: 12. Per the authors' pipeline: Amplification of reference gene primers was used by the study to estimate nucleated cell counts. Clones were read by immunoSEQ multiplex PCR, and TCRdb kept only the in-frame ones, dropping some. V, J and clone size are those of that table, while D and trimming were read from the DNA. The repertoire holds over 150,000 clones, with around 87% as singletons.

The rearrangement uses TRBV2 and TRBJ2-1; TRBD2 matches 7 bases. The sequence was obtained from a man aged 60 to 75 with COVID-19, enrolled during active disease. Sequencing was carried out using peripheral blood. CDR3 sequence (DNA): TGTGCCAGCAGTGCCCTGGTTAGCGGGTTGAGCTCCTACAATGAGCAGTTCTTC. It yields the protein CASSALVSGLSSYNEQFF. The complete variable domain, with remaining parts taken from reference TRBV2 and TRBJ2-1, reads EPEVTQTPSHQVTQMGQEVILRCVPISNHLYFYWYRQILGQKVEFLVSFYNNEISEKSEIFDDQFSVERPDGSNFTLKIRSTKLEDSAMYFCASSALVSGLSSYNEQFFGPGTRLTVL.